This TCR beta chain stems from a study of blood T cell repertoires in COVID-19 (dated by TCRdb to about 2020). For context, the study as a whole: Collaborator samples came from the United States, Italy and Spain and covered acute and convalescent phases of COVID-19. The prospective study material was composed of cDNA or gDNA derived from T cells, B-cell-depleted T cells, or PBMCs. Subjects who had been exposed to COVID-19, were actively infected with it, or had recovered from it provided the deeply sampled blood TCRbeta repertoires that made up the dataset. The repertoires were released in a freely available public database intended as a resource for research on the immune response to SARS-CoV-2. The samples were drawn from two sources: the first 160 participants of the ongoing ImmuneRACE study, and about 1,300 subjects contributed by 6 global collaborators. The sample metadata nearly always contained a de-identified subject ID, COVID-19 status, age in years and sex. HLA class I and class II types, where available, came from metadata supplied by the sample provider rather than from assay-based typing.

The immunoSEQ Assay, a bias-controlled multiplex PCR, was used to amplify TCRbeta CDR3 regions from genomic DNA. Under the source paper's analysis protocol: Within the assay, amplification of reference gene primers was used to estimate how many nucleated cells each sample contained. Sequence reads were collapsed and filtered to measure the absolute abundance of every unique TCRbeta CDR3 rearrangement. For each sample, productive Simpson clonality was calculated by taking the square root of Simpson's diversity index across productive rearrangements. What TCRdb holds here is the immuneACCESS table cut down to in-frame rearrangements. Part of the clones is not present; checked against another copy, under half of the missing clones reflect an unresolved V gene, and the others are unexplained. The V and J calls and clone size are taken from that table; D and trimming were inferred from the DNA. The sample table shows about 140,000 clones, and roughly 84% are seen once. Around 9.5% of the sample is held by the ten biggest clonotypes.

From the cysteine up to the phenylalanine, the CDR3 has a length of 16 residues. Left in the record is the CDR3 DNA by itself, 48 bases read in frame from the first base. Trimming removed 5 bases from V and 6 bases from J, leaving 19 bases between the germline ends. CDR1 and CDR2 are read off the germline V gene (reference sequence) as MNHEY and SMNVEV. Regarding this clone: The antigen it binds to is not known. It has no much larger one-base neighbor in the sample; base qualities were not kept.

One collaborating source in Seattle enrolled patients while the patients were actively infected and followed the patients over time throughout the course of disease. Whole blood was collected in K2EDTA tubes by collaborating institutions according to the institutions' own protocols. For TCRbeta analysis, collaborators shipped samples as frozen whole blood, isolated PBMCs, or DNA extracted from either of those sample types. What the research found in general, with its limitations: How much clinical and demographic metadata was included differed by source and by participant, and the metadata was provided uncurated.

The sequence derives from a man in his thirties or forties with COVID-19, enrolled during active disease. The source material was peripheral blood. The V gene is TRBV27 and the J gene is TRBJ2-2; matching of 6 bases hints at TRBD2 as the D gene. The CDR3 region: CASSLTGSTYSGELFF. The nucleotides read TGTGCCAGCAGTCTGACCGGGAGTACCTATTCCGGGGAGCTGTTTTTT.